The 32 T cell receptor beta chains below were found in one sample sequenced in a study of T-cell reconstitution after alpha-beta-depleted transplantation in children. Unique molecular identifiers were incorporated during preparation of the TCRbeta library. A single record per CDR3 protein comes from TCRdb applying MiXCR to the PCR reads. The sample has around 370,000 distinct CDR3 sequences; 15% to 20% are singletons. Source: PBMCs, mostly from graft donor cells, taken 360 days after TCRalphabeta/CD19-depleted stem cell transplant. The receptors here all came from a male patient aged 2-10 years who had a stem cell transplant for acute lymphoblastic leukemia, so the T cells may come from the graft donor.

This clonotype was observed once. V and J are TRBV5-1 and TRBJ2-7; 8 nucleotides align to TRBD2. Unmatched junction bases numbered 8, after V lost 3 bases and J lost 6 bases. This CDR3 region has 14 residues. Germline V gene lookup returns CDR1 SGHRS and CDR2 YFSETQ. The CDR3 loop reads CASSSGQREFEQYF. The CDR3 nucleotides read TGCGCCAGCAGCTCCGGTCAGCGGGAGTTCGAGCAGTACTTC. Supplemented by reference TRBV5-1 and TRBJ2-7, the full variable domain reads KAGVTQTPRYLIKTRGQQVTLSCSPISGHRSVSWYQQTPGQGLQFLFEYFSETQRNKGNFPGRFSGRQFSNSRSEMNVSTLELGDSALYLCASSSGQREFEQYFGPGTRLTVT.

This clonotype was observed a handful of times. The chain joins TRBV7-8 to TRBJ2-5; 8 positions match TRBD2. The germline gives CDR1 SGHVS, CDR2 FQNEAQ. The CDR3 loop spans 14 amino acids. The trim removed 3 bases at V and 5 bases at J, leaving 5 bases unmatched. CDR3 amino acids: CASSLESGSETQYF. In nucleotides, the CDR3 is TGTGCCAGCAGCTTGGAAAGCGGGAGTGAGACCCAGTACTTC.

A word on this clonotype: One base away lies a much larger clone, so this may be a sequencing read error. The V gene is TRBV28, the J gene TRBJ2-1, with D possibly being TRBD1 or TRBD2 (5 bases each). CDR3 length: 15 amino acids. CDR1 and CDR2 (germline): MDHEN, SYDVKM. V lost 2 bases and J lost 10, with 18 bases in between. The DNA of the CDR3 is TGTGCCAGCAGTTTACCCGGGACGGCCATAGGAGAGCAGTTCTTC. Translation gives CASSLPGTAIGEQFF.

The chain employs TRBV20-1 and TRBJ2-2; D is undetermined. Trimming cost V 3 bases and J 0 bases, with 8 bases left between them. The CDR3 consists of 14 residues. Germline CDR1 reads DFQATT; CDR2 reads SNEGSKA (reference sequence). The CDR3 nucleotides are TGCAGTGCTAGGTCCGCAGCGAACACCGGGGAGCTGTTTTTT. Residues: CSARSAANTGELFF.

In this sample, this clonotype turned up a few times. The chain uses TRBV6-1 and TRBJ2-6; D not certain. The CDR3 is made up of 15 amino acids. Between the trimmed V and J ends, which lost 6 bases and 0 bases, there was a span of 9 bases. The germline CDR1 and CDR2 sequences are MNHNS and SASEGT. In DNA, the CDR3 is TGTGCCAGCAGACTGCAAAGCTCTGGGGCCAACGTCCTGACTTTC. Its protein product is CASRLQSSGANVLTF.

This clonotype was recorded a few times. The V and J genes are TRBV20-1 and TRBJ2-1, with no clear D. Germline V gives CDR1 DFQATT, CDR2 SNEGSKA (reference sequence). This CDR3 contains 13 residues. V shed 6 bases and J shed 5 bases, with 14 bases lying between them. The CDR3 sequence is CSAPVSRNNEQFF. The CDR3 nucleotides read TGCAGTGCCCCGGTTTCGAGAAACAATGAGCAGTTCTTC.

In this sample, this clonotype turned up many times. The rearrangement uses TRBV29-1 and TRBJ1-1; 9 bases fit TRBD1. J gave up 6 bases and V 8 bases, and 7 bases lay outside the gene matches. Germline V CDR1 and CDR2: SQVTM, ANQGSEA. This CDR3 spans 12 amino acids. The CDR3 is CSFRTGVSEAFF. The CDR3 DNA is TGCAGCTTCCGGACAGGGGTTTCTGAAGCTTTCTTT.

This clonotype was observed a few times. The chain employs TRBV20-1 and TRBJ2-5; a weak D match, TRBD2 (6 bases). Between the trimmed V and J ends, which lost 3 bases and 7 bases, there was a span of 15 bases. This CDR3 has 13 amino acids. From germline, CDR1 is DFQATT and CDR2 SNEGSKA (reference sequence). CDR3 nucleotides: TGCAGTGCTAGCCTCAGGCGGGGTTGGACCCAGTACTTC. Translation gives CSASLRRGWTQYF.

The chain joins TRBV4-2 to TRBJ2-2; D assignment may be TRBD1 or TRBD2 (7 bases each). The germline V gene has CDR1 LGHNA and CDR2 YNFKEQ. Trimming left V 0 bases short and J 0 bases short, with 11 bases between. The CDR3 extends over 17 amino acids. The CDR3 loop reads CASSQEGGTANTGELFF. The CDR3 DNA follows: TGTGCCAGCAGCCAAGAGGGGGGGACAGCGAACACCGGGGAGCTGTTTTTT.

This clonotype was picked up many times. The rearrangement links TRBV12-3 or TRBV12-4 to TRBJ2-7, with D perhaps assigned TRBD1 or TRBD2 (7 bases each). The CDR3 is 14 amino acids. Deletions cut 4 bases from V and 2 bases from J, with 12 bases between. The CDR3 is CASSSQGRAYEQYF. CDR3 sequence (DNA): TGTGCCAGCAGTTCACAGGGGAGGGCCTACGAGCAGTACTTC.

The chain has TRBV9 and TRBJ2-1, with 8 bases lining up with TRBD2. The CDR3 runs 16 residues. J gave up 6 bases and V 4 bases, and 12 bases lay outside the gene matches. Per the germline V gene, CDR1 is SGDLS and CDR2 is YYNGEE. In nucleotides, the CDR3 is TGTGCCAGCAGCTCAATATTAGCGGGGCCCCCCAATGAGCAGTTCTTC. The encoded protein is CASSSILAGPPNEQFF.

The J gene is TRBJ2-7, the V gene TRBV4-1; D might be TRBD1 (5 bases). CDR1 MGHRA and CDR2 YSYEKL come from the germline V gene. The CDR3 is 19 residues long. Trimming cost V 0 bases and J 0 bases, with 21 bases left between them. CDR3 bases: TGCGCCAGCAGCCAAGATATAGGGGTAGGGTTGCTTAGCTCCTACGAGCAGTACTTC. Translation gives CASSQDIGVGLLSSYEQYF.

The gene calls are TRBV10-3 and TRBJ2-1, with 8 bases fitting TRBD1. Losses at the gene ends were 5 bases for V and 7 bases for J; bases not matched to a gene: 7. Per germline, CDR1 ENHRY and CDR2 SYGVKD. The length of the CDR3 is 14 residues. As DNA, the CDR3 is TGTGCCATCAGTTCCATCGGGACAGGTAATGAGCAGTTCTTC. Amino acids: CAISSIGTGNEQFF.

This clonotype has more than one count but fewer than ten. The CDR3 region is CASSLTGTSHNEQFF. The CDR3 DNA sequence: TGTGCCAGCAGCCTGACCGGGACTTCCCATAATGAGCAGTTCTTC. The rearrangement uses TRBV5-5 and TRBJ2-1; D is perhaps TRBD2 (6 bases). Germline values: CDR1 SGHKS, CDR2 YYEKEE (reference sequence). This CDR3 comprises 15 residues. V gave up 4 bases and J gave up 7 bases, with 18 bases separating them.

This clonotype was counted ten times or more. The chain links TRBV24-1 to TRBJ2-1; 8 nucleotides match TRBD2. The junction had 5 bases not matched to a gene; V was cut back by 1 base and J by 4 bases. The V gene's germline CDR1 is KGHDR and CDR2 SFDVKD. The CDR3 loop spans 16 amino acids. The CDR3 loop reads CATSDFSGSRYNEQFF. CDR3 nucleotides: TGTGCCACCAGTGATTTCAGCGGGAGCAGGTACAATGAGCAGTTCTTC.

In this sample, this clonotype turned up many times. V gene TRBV29-1 combines with J gene TRBJ2-7; D is undetermined. Germline CDR1 is SQVTM and CDR2 is ANQGSEA. Between the trimmed V and J ends, which lost 1 base and 3 bases, there was a span of 7 bases. The CDR3 runs 12 residues. The CDR3 protein is CSVEVGSYEQYF. The DNA of the CDR3 is TGCAGCGTTGAAGTGGGAAGCTACGAGCAGTACTTC.

This clonotype was seen more than once but under ten times. V and J are TRBV7-9 and TRBJ2-3; D is undetermined. The V end lost 2 bases, the J end lost 0 bases, and 12 bases lay between the germline ends. The CDR3 totals 16 residues. Germline CDR1 and CDR2: SEHNR and FQNEAQ (reference sequence). The chain's CDR3 is CASSLRRGASTDTQYF. The CDR3 DNA reads TGTGCCAGCAGCTTACGACGTGGTGCTAGCACAGATACGCAGTATTTT.

On this clonotype: Its ends do not fully match the called genes, so a read error is possible. This chain links TRBV15 with TRBJ2-6; possibly TRBD1 for D (5 bases). Per germline, CDR1 LNHNV and CDR2 YYDKDF (reference sequence). There are 16 residues in the CDR3. CDR3 DNA sequence: TGTGCCGCCAGTCAGGGATTGGTATCTGGGGCCAACGTCCTGACTTTC. The encoded protein is CAASQGLVSGANVLTF.

This clonotype appeared a few times. This rearrangement joins TRBV28 to TRBJ2-2, with D maybe TRBD2 (6 bases). The CDR3 covers 19 residues. Trimming stripped 2 bases from V and 4 bases from J, with 23 bases between. Germline CDR1 is MDHEN and CDR2 is SYDVKM. The CDR3 DNA is TGTGCCAGCAGTTTAGGTATCGCACAGAAGCGGGTTATCACCGGGGAGCTGTTTTTT. This gives the protein CASSLGIAQKRVITGELFF.

This clonotype was found a few times. The chain links TRBV4-1 to TRBJ1-3, with D unresolved. V was pared by 0 bases and J by 0 bases, with 6 bases between. The CDR3 contains 15 residues. Germline V gene sequence: CDR1 MGHRA, CDR2 YSYEKL. The chain's CDR3 is CASSQDLSSGNTIYF. The CDR3 nucleotides read TGCGCCAGCAGCCAAGATTTGTCCTCTGGAAACACCATATATTTT.

This clonotype has ten or more counts. The CDR3 protein is CSAGPFSYNEQFF. CDR3 in DNA: TGCAGTGCTGGGCCCTTCTCCTACAATGAGCAGTTCTTC. V gene TRBV20-1 combines with J gene TRBJ2-1; the D is unclear. Germline CDR1 DFQATT, CDR2 SNEGSKA (reference sequence). The CDR3 covers 13 residues. Trimming shortened V by 5 bases and J by 0 bases, and 8 bases separated the two germline ends.

This clonotype has a handful of counts. The V call is TRBV24-1, the J call TRBJ2-2; 8 nucleotides agree with TRBD2. From germline, CDR1 is KGHDR and CDR2 SFDVKD. J gave up 0 bases and V 5 bases, and 7 bases lay outside the gene matches. This CDR3 is 17 amino acids long. This chain's CDR3 is CATSAAGVGANTGELFF. The CDR3 nucleotides are TGTGCCACCAGTGCAGCGGGAGTAGGGGCGAACACCGGGGAGCTGTTTTTT.

V gene TRBV15 combines with J gene TRBJ2-4, with D hard to call. The CDR3 is 15 amino acids. CDR1 LNHNV and CDR2 YYDKDF come from the germline V gene (reference sequence). Trimming left V 1 base short and J 1 base short, with 8 bases between. In DNA, the CDR3 is TGTGCCACCAGCAGAGGCCTGTGGGCCAAAAACATTCAGTACTTC. It encodes CATSRGLWAKNIQYF.

The gene calls are TRBV7-9 and TRBJ1-6; D may be TRBD1 (5 bases). The germline V gene encodes CDR1 SEHNR and CDR2 FQNEAQ (reference sequence). V was pared by 0 bases and J by 9 bases, with 12 bases between. The CDR3 runs to 15 residues. The CDR3 DNA is TGTGCCAGCAGCTTAGCTGCCCAGGGAGGTTCACCCCTCCACTTT. It translates to CASSLAAQGGSPLHF.

In its sample, this clonotype was seen a few times. J is TRBJ2-3 and V is TRBV5-1; tentative D call: TRBD2 (6 bases). This CDR3 is built from 16 residues. Germline V gene data show CDR1 as SGHRS and CDR2 as YFSETQ. Trimming took off 2 bases at V and 1 base at J, with 14 bases between the two ends. The chain's CDR3 is CASSFPGGPGTDTQYF. CDR3 coding DNA: TGCGCCAGCAGCTTCCCCGGGGGACCTGGCACAGATACGCAGTATTTT.

V gene TRBV29-1 combines with J gene TRBJ2-3, with 7 positions matching TRBD2. Germline CDR1 is SQVTM and CDR2 is ANQGSEA. The CDR3 length is 13 residues. Trimming removed 7 bases from V and 4 bases from J; junction bases left unmatched: 8. The CDR3 region has the DNA TGCAGCGCTGGGGGGGGAGGAGCAGATACGCAGTATTTT. Amino acids: CSAGGGGADTQYF.

This clonotype was seen a handful of times. This chain connects TRBV12-3 or TRBV12-4 to TRBJ2-1, with TRBD1 matching 8 bases. Trimming removed 3 bases from V and 6 bases from J; junction bases left unmatched: 7. The CDR3 is 15 residues long. The CDR3 reads CASSFRGQVANEQFF. The CDR3 DNA follows: TGTGCCAGCAGTTTTAGGGGACAGGTCGCCAATGAGCAGTTCTTC.

The chain couples TRBV6-2 or TRBV6-3 to TRBJ2-7, with D hard to call. Trimming shortened V by 0 bases and J by 0 bases, and 6 bases separated the two germline ends. CDR1 and CDR2 from the germline V gene are MNHEY and SVGEGT. The CDR3 runs 14 residues. The CDR3 reads CASSYSTSSYEQYF. The DNA for the CDR3 is TGTGCCAGCAGTTACTCGACATCCTCCTACGAGCAGTACTTC.

The chain links TRBV4-3 to TRBJ2-7, with 9 bases fitting TRBD2. The V segment lost 0 bases and the J segment 5 bases; nucleotides outside the gene matches: 8. CDR3 length equals 16 residues. The germline V gene encodes CDR1 LGHNA and CDR2 YSLEER. This chain's CDR3 is CASSQDAASGNNEQYF. CDR3 DNA: TGCGCCAGCAGCCAAGATGCGGCTAGCGGGAACAACGAGCAGTACTTC.

This rearrangement joins TRBV20-1 to TRBJ2-1; D may match TRBD1 or TRBD2 (5 bases each). Germline values: CDR1 DFQATT, CDR2 SNEGSKA (reference sequence). V dropped 2 bases and J dropped 7 bases, with 15 bases sitting between them. CDR3 size: 14 residues. CDR3 sequence: CSARPWGSINEQFF. DNA for the CDR3: TGCAGTGCTAGACCTTGGGGGAGTATAAATGAGCAGTTCTTC.

This clonotype turned up a few times. The rearrangement joins TRBV4-1 to TRBJ2-4; 9 bases map to TRBD1. J lost 3 bases, V lost 0 bases, and 9 bases had no gene match. The CDR3 consists of 18 residues. CDR1 is MGHRA and CDR2 is YSYEKL in the germline V gene. CDR3 bases: TGCGCCAGCAGCCAAGACGACAGGGGGTTAGGGCGCAAAAACATTCAGTACTTC. Encoded protein: CASSQDDRGLGRKNIQYF.

In this sample, this clonotype turned up a few times. V gene TRBV7-9 combines with J gene TRBJ2-5; 9 bases line up with TRBD2. Unmatched junction bases numbered 10, after V lost 4 bases and J lost 1 base. The CDR3 contains 17 residues. Germline CDR1 SEHNR, CDR2 FQNEAQ (reference sequence). CDR3 DNA sequence: TGTGCCAGCAGCTACAAATTAGCGGGAGTTGTCCAAGAGACCCAGTACTTC. Its translation: CASSYKLAGVVQETQYF.